The entry below describes one TCR beta chain. The data belong to a study of blood T cell repertoires in COVID-19. Study at large: T cells, B-cell-depleted T cells, or PBMCs supplied cDNA or gDNA.

Sequencing was performed with immunoSEQ multiplex PCR; in TCRdb, only in-frame clones are kept and a portion is missing. The data hold more than 150,000 clones, with 90% to 95% observed a single time. Trimming took 4 bases from V and 1 from J; bases not matched to a gene: 8. This CDR3 is built from 17 residues. CDR1 LGHDT and CDR2 YNNKEL come from the germline V gene (reference sequence). This clonotype originated in a man aged 50-59 years with acute or convalescent COVID-19. Sequences were obtained from peripheral blood. The chain has TRBV3-1 (or the pseudogene TRBV3-2) and TRBJ2-5; 11 bases are a match to TRBD2. The CDR3 DNA follows: TGTGCCAGCAGCCCAGCAACTAGCGGGAGTGGCCAAGAGACCCAGTACTTC. The encoded protein is CASSPATSGSGQETQYF.